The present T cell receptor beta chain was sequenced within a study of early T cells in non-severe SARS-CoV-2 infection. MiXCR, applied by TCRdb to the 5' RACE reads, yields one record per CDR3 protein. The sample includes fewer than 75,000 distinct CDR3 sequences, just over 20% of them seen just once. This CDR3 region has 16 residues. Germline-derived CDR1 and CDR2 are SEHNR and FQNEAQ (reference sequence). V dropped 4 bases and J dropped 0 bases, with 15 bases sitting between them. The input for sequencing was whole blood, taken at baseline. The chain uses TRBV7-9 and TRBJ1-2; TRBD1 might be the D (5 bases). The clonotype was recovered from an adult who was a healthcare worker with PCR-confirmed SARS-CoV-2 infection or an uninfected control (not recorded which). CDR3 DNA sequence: TGTGCCAGCAGCTCCGGCGGAGGGGTCCCTAACTATGGCTACACCTTC. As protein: CASSSGGGVPNYGYTF.